A selection of T cell receptor beta chains follows, all from one sample in a study of shared clonotypes between healthy human individuals. TCRdb's table, derived via immunoSEQ multiplex PCR, lists solely in-frame clones and lacks some. The sample records about 1.5 million clones, 95% to 99% being singletons. Sequenced input: naive CD4+ T cells sorted from blood. These receptors came from a man between 25 and 39 years old in good health. CDR3s include the opening cysteine and the closing phenylalanine or tryptophan. The D gene is left open where the match is weak. Size is omitted from some rows. Given values are once, few, many or a class for expanded clones.

V: TRBV7-2
D: .
size: .
J: TRBJ1-2
DNA: TGTGCCAGCAGCAAGGGCTTTGCTAACTATGGCTACACCTTC
CDR3: CASSKGFANYGYTF

V: TRBV28
D: .
size: once
J: TRBJ1-5
DNA: TGTGCCAGCAGTTTAAGGGCCTATAATCAGCCCCAGCATTTT
CDR3: CASSLRAYNQPQHF

V: TRBV13
D: TRBD2
size: .
J: TRBJ2-1
DNA: TGTGCCAGCAGCTTAACGGGAGGGGCCTACAATGAGCAGTTCTTC
CDR3: CASSLTGGAYNEQFF

V: TRBV7-9
D: .
size: .
J: TRBJ2-7
DNA: TGTGCCAGCAGCTTAGGGGGGCTAGCGGACCGTAACGAGCAGTACTTC
CDR3: CASSLGGLADRNEQYF

V: TRBV4-1
D: .
size: .
J: TRBJ1-4
DNA: TGCGCCAGCAGCCAAGGTCGAACAGGAGTTAATGAAAAACTGTTTTTT
CDR3: CASSQGRTGVNEKLFF

V: TRBV7-9
D: .
size: .
J: TRBJ2-7
DNA: TGTGCCAGCAGCTTAGTAGGCGTTTTCTACGAGCAGTACTTC
CDR3: CASSLVGVFYEQYF

V: TRBV2
D: .
size: .
J: TRBJ2-7
DNA: TGTGCCAGCAAGGGGGACCGGGGGGAGCAGTACTTC
CDR3: CASKGDRGEQYF

V: TRBV11-2
D: TRBD1
size: .
J: TRBJ1-5
DNA: TGTGCCAGCAGCCTTGGGGGACAGGGGAAAATCAATCAGCCCCAGCATTTT
CDR3: CASSLGGQGKINQPQHF

V: TRBV5-4
D: .
size: .
J: TRBJ1-4
DNA: TGTGCCAGCAGCCCCTCTACCAGTACAACTAATGAAAAACTGTTTTTT
CDR3: CASSPSTSTTNEKLFF

V: TRBV18
D: .
size: .
J: TRBJ2-7
DNA: TGTGCCAGCACTCAGAGGGCGCGGGACTCCTACGAGCAGTACTTC
CDR3: CASTQRARDSYEQYF

V: TRBV29-1
D: TRBD2
size: .
J: TRBJ2-1
DNA: TGCAGCGCCACCGGGACTAGCGACAACAATGAGCAGTTCTTC
CDR3: CSATGTSDNNEQFF

V: TRBV10-3
D: .
size: .
J: TRBJ1-3
DNA: TGTGCCATCAGTGAGTCGTGGACAGCTGGAAACACCATATATTTT
CDR3: CAISESWTAGNTIYF

V: TRBV7-6
D: .
size: .
J: TRBJ2-3
DNA: TGTGCCAGCAGCTTACCTTTTAGCCTTTCCGATACGCAGTATTTT
CDR3: CASSLPFSLSDTQYF

V: TRBV5-1
D: TRBD2
size: once
J: TRBJ2-7
DNA: TGCGCCAGCAGCGGCGGGACTAGCGGGAGTGGCTACGAGCAGTACTTC
CDR3: CASSGGTSGSGYEQYF

V: TRBV7-8
D: TRBD2
size: .
J: TRBJ2-7
DNA: TGTGCCAGCAGCGTAGAAGTGATAGCGGGAGGGCCCTACGAGCAGTACTTC
CDR3: CASSVEVIAGGPYEQYF

V: TRBV9
D: TRBD2
size: once
J: TRBJ2-7
DNA: TGTGCCAGCAGCGTAGGGAGCGGGAGTCGCTACGAGCAGTACTTC
CDR3: CASSVGSGSRYEQYF

V: TRBV28
D: TRBD1
size: once
J: TRBJ1-4
DNA: TGTGCCAGCCGCCCTTTCGGGACAGGGAACGAAAAACTGTTTTTT
CDR3: CASRPFGTGNEKLFF

V: TRBV7-2
D: .
size: .
J: TRBJ2-3
DNA: TGTGCCAGCAGTAATAGCGGAGCTAGCACAGATACGCAGTATTTT
CDR3: CASSNSGASTDTQYF

V: TRBV7-3
D: .
size: .
J: TRBJ2-1
DNA: TGTGCCAGCAGCTCTGGACAGTATAATGAGCAGTTCTTC
CDR3: CASSSGQYNEQFF

V: TRBV7-2
D: .
size: .
J: TRBJ1-5
DNA: TGTGCCAGCAGCCCTTCTCTGGGACGGCCCCAGCATTTT
CDR3: CASSPSLGRPQHF

V: TRBV7-9
D: TRBD2
size: .
J: TRBJ2-1
DNA: TGTGCCAGCAGCACCGGGACTAGCATCTTCGATGAGCAGTTCTTC
CDR3: CASSTGTSIFDEQFF

V: TRBV2
D: .
size: once
J: TRBJ2-2
DNA: TGTGCCAGCAGTCGCTCACACACCACCGGGGAGCTGTTTTTT
CDR3: CASSRSHTTGELFF

V: TRBV5-1
D: .
size: .
J: TRBJ1-1
DNA: TGCGCCAGCAGCTTGGTGACGTCGATGTACACTGAAGCTTTCTTT
CDR3: CASSLVTSMYTEAFF

V: TRBV5-6
D: .
size: .
J: TRBJ1-5
DNA: TGTGCCAGCCAATTGAGGGGATTCGATCAGCCCCAGCATTTT
CDR3: CASQLRGFDQPQHF

V: TRBV5-6
D: TRBD1
size: .
J: TRBJ1-5
DNA: TGTGCCAGCAGCTTTAGGACAGGTTGGAATCAGCCCCAGCATTTT
CDR3: CASSFRTGWNQPQHF

V: TRBV28
D: TRBD1
size: once
J: TRBJ1-1
DNA: TGTGCCAGCAGTCGACAGGGTTTGGTCACTGAAGCTTTCTTT
CDR3: CASSRQGLVTEAFF

V: TRBV7-2
D: TRBD2
size: .
J: TRBJ2-7
DNA: TGTGCCAGCAGCTCGGGACTAGCATTGCGCGAGCAGTACTTC
CDR3: CASSSGLALREQYF

V: TRBV6-5
D: .
size: once
J: TRBJ1-1
DNA: TGTGCCTCCACCCAGGGCAGGAACACTGAAGCTTTCTTT
CDR3: CASTQGRNTEAFF

V: TRBV6-1
D: .
size: .
J: TRBJ1-5
DNA: TGTGCCAGCAGTGAACATTGGGTGAGCAATCAGCCCCAGCATTTT
CDR3: CASSEHWVSNQPQHF

V: TRBV5-1
D: .
size: .
J: TRBJ2-5
DNA: TGCGCCAGCAGCCCCCCGCGGGGCGTTGAGGAGACCCAGTACTTC
CDR3: CASSPPRGVEETQYF

V: TRBV4-1
D: TRBD2
size: once
J: TRBJ2-1
DNA: TGCGCCAGCAGCCAAGGACTAGCGGGAATCTACAATGAGCAGTTCTTC
CDR3: CASSQGLAGIYNEQFF

V: TRBV2
D: .
size: .
J: TRBJ2-6
DNA: TGTGCCAGCAGTGAAACAGGGTCTGGGGCCAACGTCCTGACTTTC
CDR3: CASSETGSGANVLTF

V: TRBV28
D: TRBD2
size: .
J: TRBJ2-1
DNA: TGTGCCAGCAGAGATAGCGGGGCTTACAATGAGCAGTTCTTC
CDR3: CASRDSGAYNEQFF

V: TRBV5-1
D: TRBD2
size: .
J: TRBJ2-1
DNA: TGCGCCAGCAGCTTGGGCCGGGGACTAGCGGAGGGGAGCTCCTACAATGAGCAGTTCTTC
CDR3: CASSLGRGLAEGSSYNEQFF

V: TRBV19
D: .
size: .
J: TRBJ1-4
DNA: TGTGCCAGTCAGGCGCGTGGTACAGGGCAGGTGGGGAAAAGCGAAAAACTGTTTTTT
CDR3: CASQARGTGQVGKSEKLFF

V: TRBV5-1
D: .
size: .
J: TRBJ2-3
DNA: TGCGCCAGCAGCTTGCTGGATACGCAGTATTTT
CDR3: CASSLLDTQYF

V: TRBV9
D: TRBD2
size: .
J: TRBJ2-3
DNA: TGTGCCAGCAAGTCCAGCGGGGGTACCTCGAGCACAGATACGCAGTATTTT
CDR3: CASKSSGGTSSTDTQYF

V: TRBV19
D: TRBD2
size: .
J: TRBJ2-3
DNA: TGTGCCAGTAGCCGTACTAGCGGGGGCACAGATACGCAGTATTTT
CDR3: CASSRTSGGTDTQYF

V: TRBV9
D: .
size: .
J: TRBJ1-1
DNA: TGTGCCAGCAGCGACAGGTTGGGGCAGACCATGAACACTGAAGCTTTCTTT
CDR3: CASSDRLGQTMNTEAFF

V: TRBV11-3
D: .
size: .
J: TRBJ2-2
DNA: TGTGCCAGCAGCACCGACACCCTCACCGGGGAGCTGTTTTTT
CDR3: CASSTDTLTGELFF

V: TRBV18
D: .
size: .
J: TRBJ2-7
DNA: TGTGCCAGCTCACCAGGGAGGGGGCGGATCTACGAGCAGTACTTC
CDR3: CASSPGRGRIYEQYF

V: TRBV10-3
D: .
size: .
J: TRBJ2-7
DNA: TGTGCATCCGGGGGACACCTCTCCTACGAGCAGTACTTC
CDR3: CASGGHLSYEQYF

V: TRBV28
D: .
size: .
J: TRBJ1-2
DNA: TGTGCCAGCAGTCTAAACAAGTTGGGTGGCTACACCTTC
CDR3: CASSLNKLGGYTF

V: TRBV7-9
D: TRBD1
size: .
J: TRBJ2-5
DNA: TGTGCCAGCAGCCGACAGGGGCGGGAAGAGACCCAGTACTTC
CDR3: CASSRQGREETQYF

V: TRBV2
D: TRBD1
size: .
J: TRBJ1-2
DNA: TGTGCCAGCAGTCGGACAGGGTCTAACTATGGCTACACCTTC
CDR3: CASSRTGSNYGYTF

V: TRBV10-3
D: .
size: .
J: TRBJ2-5
DNA: TGTGCCATCAGTGAGGGCAGGGATCAAGAGACCCAGTACTTC
CDR3: CAISEGRDQETQYF

V: TRBV4-1
D: .
size: .
J: TRBJ2-2
DNA: TGCGCCAGCAGCCAAGCGAGCGGGAACACCGGGGAGCTGTTTTTT
CDR3: CASSQASGNTGELFF

V: TRBV19
D: TRBD2
size: once
J: TRBJ2-1
DNA: TGTGCCAGTAGTGCCCCTAGCGGGCGTAGGGATGAGCAGTTCTTC
CDR3: CASSAPSGRRDEQFF

V: TRBV5-1
D: TRBD1
size: .
J: TRBJ2-5
DNA: TGCGCCAGCAGCTTGGGGACAGGGTTAGAGACCCAGTACTTC
CDR3: CASSLGTGLETQYF

V: TRBV5-4
D: .
size: .
J: TRBJ1-1
DNA: TGTGCCAGCAGCTCAGAGGGAGGGATGAACACTGAAGCTTTCTTT
CDR3: CASSSEGGMNTEAFF

V: TRBV29-1
D: .
size: .
J: TRBJ2-5
DNA: TGCAGCGGCGTACAGGCCTCTAGTACCCAGTACTTC
CDR3: CSGVQASSTQYF

V: TRBV4-1
D: TRBD1
size: .
J: TRBJ2-3
DNA: TGCGCCAGCAGCCCCGGGACAGCCGGAACAGGATCAGATACGCAGTATTTT
CDR3: CASSPGTAGTGSDTQYF

V: TRBV6-4
D: .
size: .
J: TRBJ1-2
DNA: TGTGCCAGCAGTCAAACGGGGGGTACGGGCTACACCTTC
CDR3: CASSQTGGTGYTF

V: TRBV7-2
D: TRBD2
size: .
J: TRBJ2-1
DNA: TGTGCCAGCAGCTTAGGGTCGGGACTAGATAACAATGAGCAGTTCTTC
CDR3: CASSLGSGLDNNEQFF

V: TRBV9
D: TRBD2
size: .
J: TRBJ2-2
DNA: TGTGCCAGCAGGGGTAGCGGGACCTTCGCGAACACCGGGGAGCTGTTTTTT
CDR3: CASRGSGTFANTGELFF

V: TRBV29-1
D: .
size: .
J: TRBJ2-5
DNA: TGCAGCGTTGAGCGGCAGACGGAGACCCAGTACTTC
CDR3: CSVERQTETQYF

V: TRBV6-6
D: .
size: .
J: TRBJ2-5
DNA: TGTGCCAGCACCCTTCAAGGAGGGGGCCGTGAGACCCAGTACTTC
CDR3: CASTLQGGGRETQYF

V: TRBV5-4
D: .
size: .
J: TRBJ2-5
DNA: TGTGCCAGCAGCTTGGGCCAGACCCAGTACTTC
CDR3: CASSLGQTQYF

V: TRBV19
D: .
size: .
J: TRBJ2-5
DNA: TGTGCCAGTAGCGTGGACGGCCAAGAGACCCAGTACTTC
CDR3: CASSVDGQETQYF

V: TRBV9
D: TRBD2
size: .
J: TRBJ2-1
DNA: TGTGCCAGCAGCGTAGGGTTGGAAAAACTAGCGGCGTACAATGAGCAGTTCTTC
CDR3: CASSVGLEKLAAYNEQFF